This T cell receptor beta chain comes out of a study of blood T cell repertoires in COVID-19. Study summary: Both acute and convalescent COVID-19 samples were obtained from the United States, Italy and Spain. Nucleic acid was either cDNA or gDNA, and it came from T cells, B-cell-depleted T cells, or PBMCs.

Per the authors' pipeline: Counts of nucleated cells, estimated from reference gene primer amplification, were obtained. The data were produced by immunoSEQ multiplex PCR, yet TCRdb's version contains in-frame clones alone and is incomplete. From that table come the V and J calls and clone size; the DNA was used to work out D and trimming. The sample records about 96,000 clones, approximately 90% being singletons. Unmatched junction bases numbered 5, after V lost 3 bases and J lost 5 bases. The CDR3 sequence is 16 residues long. Per the germline V gene, CDR1 is KGHSH and CDR2 is LQKENI. Enrolment of Seattle patients took place during active infection, and they were followed longitudinally.

Input material: peripheral blood. This clonotype was sampled from a human donor with COVID-19, enrolled during active disease. The donor label of this sample is uncertain. The J gene is TRBJ2-2, the V gene TRBV18; 11 positions agree with TRBD1. The CDR3 bases are TGTGCCAGCTCACCCCTCCGGGACAGGGGGACCGGGGAGCTGTTTTTT. It encodes CASSPLRDRGTGELFF.